These T cell receptor beta chains were read from a single sample in a study of cytomegalovirus exposure and HLA in healthy donors. Data came from immunoSEQ multiplex PCR; TCRdb stores just in-frame clones and leaves some out. Of 150,000 to 200,000 clones detected, more than 70% appear once; the ten largest clones hold 2.5% to 3.5%. The sample consisted of PBMCs. Source of these receptors: a man between 18 and 35 years old in good health and CMV-seronegative. The CDR3 runs from the conserved cysteine through the conserved F or W. The D gene is left open where the match is weak. The listing skips clone size in some rows; elsewhere it reads once, few, many or a size class.

clone_size,v_call,j_call,d_call,cdr3_nt,cdr3_aa
NA,TRBV7-8,TRBJ1-2,NA,TGTGCCAGCAGCACCCGCTCCCAGGGTGGCTACACCTTC,CASSTRSQGGYTF
NA,TRBV5-1,TRBJ1-1,NA,TGCGCCAGCAGCTTAGTTGGGGAGGAAGCTTTCTTT,CASSLVGEEAFF
NA,TRBV6-7,TRBJ1-1,TRBD1,TGTGCCAGCAGTTATTCCACCGGACAGGGGGCGCCGAGCGGCACTGAAGCTTTCTTT,CASSYSTGQGAPSGTEAFF
once,TRBV7-9,TRBJ1-1,NA,TGTGCCAGCAGCCCCCGGAGGGGAGGGAACACTGAAGCTTTCTTT,CASSPRRGGNTEAFF
NA,TRBV13,TRBJ1-5,NA,TGTGCGACCGTGGGACACTTAATTGGCCAGCCCCAGCATTTT,CATVGHLIGQPQHF
NA,TRBV5-5,TRBJ2-1,NA,TGTGCCAGCAGCTTTGGCAGGGTCAATGAGCAGTTCTTC,CASSFGRVNEQFF
NA,TRBV5-1,TRBJ2-2,TRBD1,TGCGCCAGCAGATCCGGGACAGGGGCCCCCCATACCGGGGAGCTGTTTTTT,CASRSGTGAPHTGELFF
NA,TRBV6-5,TRBJ2-3,NA,TGTGCCAGCAGCTGGGGCCTCTCAGATACGCAGTATTTT,CASSWGLSDTQYF
NA,TRBV18,TRBJ1-2,NA,TGTGCCAGCTCACCACGTACGCAGAGTCTAGCTAACTATGGCTACACCTTC,CASSPRTQSLANYGYTF
NA,TRBV6-1,TRBJ2-3,TRBD2,TGTGCCAGCAGTGAAACGTTCCGGGGGGGGCAGTATTTT,CASSETFRGGQYF
NA,TRBV5-1,TRBJ2-6,TRBD1,TGCGCCAGCAGCATGGGACAGGCCCTCTCTGGGGCCAACGTCCTGACTTTC,CASSMGQALSGANVLTF
NA,TRBV13,TRBJ2-7,NA,TGTGCCAGCAGCTTAGCGGGGAGCTCCTACGAGCAGTACTTC,CASSLAGSSYEQYF
NA,TRBV2,TRBJ2-1,NA,TGTGCCAGCAGTGTCCTCAGGGGCGGCGAGCAGTTCTTC,CASSVLRGGEQFF
NA,TRBV4-1,TRBJ2-7,NA,TGCGCCAGCAGCCAAGCCCATCTCGGGATATTAAGCGAGCAGTACTTC,CASSQAHLGILSEQYF
NA,TRBV5-1,TRBJ1-2,TRBD1,TGCGCCAGCACTCCGGGACAGGGTGATGGCTACACCTTC,CASTPGQGDGYTF
once,TRBV27,TRBJ1-2,NA,TGTGCCAGCAGGCAGCGAGGCTATGGCTACACCTTC,CASRQRGYGYTF
NA,TRBV4-3,TRBJ1-2,TRBD1,TGCGCCAGCAGCCAAGATAGGACCGGACAGGGATTTTATGGCTACACCTTC,CASSQDRTGQGFYGYTF
NA,TRBV4-1,TRBJ1-1,NA,TGCGCCAGCAGCCGAGACGGCGGGGACACTGAAGCTTTCTTT,CASSRDGGDTEAFF
NA,TRBV28,TRBJ1-5,NA,TGTGCCAGCAGTTCGACACAGGGTCAGCCCCAGCATTTT,CASSSTQGQPQHF
NA,TRBV5-1,TRBJ1-1,NA,TGCGCCAGCAGCTTGGCAAGGGAGGAAGCTTTCTTT,CASSLAREEAFF
NA,TRBV28,TRBJ1-2,TRBD1,TGTGCCAGCAACCGACCCGGGACAGGGGGCGCGAATGGCTACACCTTC,CASNRPGTGGANGYTF
NA,TRBV7-2,TRBJ1-1,NA,TGTGCCAGCAGCCCATCTAAGAACACTGAAGCTTTCTTT,CASSPSKNTEAFF
NA,TRBV5-1,TRBJ2-2,NA,TGCGCCAGCGCCGGAGGGTCGAACACCGGGGAGCTGTTTTTT,CASAGGSNTGELFF
NA,TRBV2,TRBJ1-4,TRBD1,TGTGCCAGCAGTGAAAACGGGGACAGGGAAAAACTGTTTTTT,CASSENGDREKLFF
once,TRBV29-1,TRBJ2-4,TRBD1,TGCAGCGTTGTCTACAGGGGCCACCTAGCCAAAAACATTCAGTACTTC,CSVVYRGHLAKNIQYF
NA,TRBV6-5,TRBJ2-7,TRBD2,TGTGCCAGCAGTTTCGAGGGGACTAGGGGATACGAGCAGTACTTC,CASSFEGTRGYEQYF
NA,TRBV2,TRBJ1-5,NA,TGTGCCAGCAAAAGGGGAATTCACCAGCCCCAGCATTTT,CASKRGIHQPQHF
few,TRBV13,TRBJ2-6,TRBD2,TGTGCCAGCAGCTTAGGCCGACTAGCGGGAGAGGGAGGGGCCAACGTCCTGACTTTC,CASSLGRLAGEGGANVLTF
NA,TRBV7-9,TRBJ1-3,NA,TGTGCCAGCAGCATCGGGACAAGCGGAAACACCATATATTTT,CASSIGTSGNTIYF
once,TRBV6-1,TRBJ1-1,TRBD1,TGTGCCAGCAGGGGACAGGACACTGAAGCTTTCTTT,CASRGQDTEAFF
NA,TRBV10-3,TRBJ2-3,TRBD1,TGTGCCATCAGTATCCGGACAGGGTTAACAGATACGCAGTATTTT,CAISIRTGLTDTQYF
once,TRBV28,TRBJ1-1,NA,TGTGCCAGCAGTTATAGGGGGGGGAACACTGAAGCTTTCTTT,CASSYRGGNTEAFF
few,TRBV5-1,TRBJ2-7,NA,TGCGCCAGCAGCGACGGGCCTTCCGGGACACTCCCCTACGAGCAGTACTTC,CASSDGPSGTLPYEQYF
NA,TRBV7-9,TRBJ1-1,TRBD1,TGTGCCAGCAGCTTAGGGGCGACAGGGGGAAGCAGGAACACTGAAGCTTTCTTT,CASSLGATGGSRNTEAFF
NA,TRBV2,TRBJ1-4,NA,TGTGCCAGCACCCGAGGAAGTGAAAAACTGTTTTTT,CASTRGSEKLFF
NA,TRBV7-9,TRBJ1-2,NA,TGTGCCAGCAGCTTCTCTACAGCTAACTATGGCTACACCTTC,CASSFSTANYGYTF
NA,TRBV4-3,TRBJ2-5,TRBD2,TGCGCCAGCAGCCACGGGGGGGTAGGGCAAGAGACCCAGTACTTC,CASSHGGVGQETQYF
NA,TRBV7-9,TRBJ2-5,NA,TGTGCCAGCAGCCTCCGGGACACCAGAAGGGGGGAGACCCAGTACTTC,CASSLRDTRRGETQYF
few,TRBV7-8,TRBJ1-3,NA,TGTGCCAGCAGCGCACAGGGCGACTCTGGAAACACCATATATTTT,CASSAQGDSGNTIYF